This T cell receptor beta chain was recorded in a study of T cell repertoires in cytomegalovirus infection. As for the study in general: Evidence of both CMV infection and a matching HLA type came from public TCR beta signatures.

Whole-study findings and limits: Carriers of CMV and the relevant HLA type were discriminated by public TCR beta frequency. HLA-C-restricted CMV-specific TCR beta clonotypes prevailed in the ex vivo response.

This clonotype was seen ten or more times. Its antigen is undetermined. There are 14 residues in the CDR3. CDR1 DFQATT and CDR2 SNEGSKA come from the germline V gene (reference sequence). V lost 3 bases to trimming and J lost 0 bases, with 12 bases between them. A single record per CDR3 protein comes from TCRdb applying MiXCR to the reads. The sample has nearly 550,000 distinct CDR3 sequences, approximately 15% seen once. This receptor was taken from a human donor in good health (CMV status not recorded). Some clones in this sample may be carry-over from other donors' samples. Sample: CD8+ T cells from PBMCs. The chain carries TRBV20-1 and TRBJ2-7; possibly TRBD1 for D (5 bases). The CDR3 DNA is TGCAGTGCTAGCGACAGCGTGAGCTCCTACGAGCAGTACTTC. Amino acids: CSASDSVSSYEQYF.